These 20 T cell receptor beta chains were all obtained from the same sample, sequenced in a study of control samples from healthy donors and cancer patients. Assay: immunoSEQ multiplex PCR; the TCRdb copy retains only in-frame clones and omits some. The table includes around 150,000 clones, around 94% detected once. Sequencing was carried out using PBMCs. The receptors stem from a man between 60 and 70 years old with colorectal cancer.

V usage is TRBV20-1 and J usage is TRBJ1-2; 8 bases align to TRBD1. The J segment lost 8 bases and the V segment lost 3 bases, leaving 8 bases of the junction unmatched. CDR1 is DFQATT, CDR2 SNEGSKA, per germline (reference sequence). This CDR3 contains 13 residues. The CDR3 sequence is CSASFGTGNGYTF. Written as DNA, the CDR3 is TGCAGTGCTAGTTTTGGGACAGGTAACGGCTACACCTTC.

The chain joins TRBV5-1 to TRBJ2-7; a weak D match, TRBD1 (6 bases). V lost 2 bases, J lost 5 bases, and 17 bases lay in between. CDR3 length: 15 amino acids. Germline CDR1 SGHRS, CDR2 YFSETQ. The CDR3 loop reads CASSLGGAGRNEQYF. DNA of the CDR3: TGCGCCAGCAGCTTAGGGGGAGCAGGGCGGAACGAGCAGTACTTC.

The V call is TRBV5-1, the J call TRBJ2-5; a weak D match, TRBD2 (5 bases). Per germline, CDR1 SGHRS and CDR2 YFSETQ. CDR3 size: 14 residues. Trimming cost V 0 bases and J 7 bases, with 13 bases left between them. CDR3 amino acids: CASSLESSGRTQYF. CDR3 coding DNA: TGCGCCAGCAGCTTGGAGAGTTCGGGGAGGACCCAGTACTTC.

This clone showed up just once. The chain couples TRBV5-8 to TRBJ1-3; possible D gene TRBD1, 6 bases. The germline V gene has CDR1 SGHTS and CDR2 YDEGEE. The CDR3 consists of 14 residues. Trimming took off 2 bases at V and 6 bases at J, with 12 bases between the two ends. Here the CDR3 DNA reads TGTGCCAGCAGCTTTCTTACGGGGGCAAACACCATATATTTT. Amino acids: CASSFLTGANTIYF.

This chain uses TRBV18 with TRBJ1-2; the match to TRBD1 covers 7 bases. The CDR3 consists of 14 residues. The trim removed 3 bases at V and 8 bases at J, leaving 9 bases unmatched. CDR1 KGHSH and CDR2 LQKENI come from the germline V gene. CDR3 in DNA: TGTGCCAGCTCACCGGTACCGGGACAGCGAGGCTACACCTTC. It is translated as CASSPVPGQRGYTF.

The chain couples TRBV27 to TRBJ1-2; 10 bases are shared with TRBD1. The CDR3 consists of 12 residues. Losses at the gene ends were 8 bases for V and 6 bases for J; bases not matched to a gene: 3. Germline assignment: CDR1 MNHEY and CDR2 SMNVEV (reference sequence). The CDR3 loop reads CASGTGVDGYTF. CDR3 nucleotide sequence: TGTGCCAGCGGGACAGGGGTGGATGGCTACACCTTC.

J is TRBJ1-5 and V is TRBV7-2; TRBD1 matches 11 bases. The CDR3 loop spans 19 amino acids. The J segment lost 2 bases and the V segment lost 1 base, leaving 10 bases of the junction unmatched. Germline loops: CDR1 SGHTA, CDR2 FQGNSA. The CDR3 DNA is TGTGCCAGCAGCTTAGGGCCGGACAGGGGGCGAGGGGGCAATCAGCCCCAGCATTTT. As protein: CASSLGPDRGRGGNQPQHF. The full variable domain, in which reference TRBV7-2 and TRBJ1-5 provide the parts outside the CDR3, is GAGVSQSPSNKVTEKGKDVELRCDPISGHTALYWYRQSLGQGLEFLIYFQGNSAPDKSGLPSDRFSAERTGGSVSTLTIQRTQQEDSAVYLCASSLGPDRGRGGNQPQHFGDGTRLSIL.

This sequence joins TRBV6-6 and TRBJ2-7; 9 bases map to TRBD1. The CDR3 contains 15 residues. J gave up 0 bases and V 6 bases, and 6 bases lay outside the gene matches. Germline V gene lookup returns CDR1 MNHNY and CDR2 SVGAGI (reference sequence). CDR3: CASSRTGASSYEQYF. The CDR3 DNA reads as TGTGCCAGCAGCCGGACAGGGGCCAGCTCCTACGAGCAGTACTTC.

This clone appeared a single time. The V gene is TRBV6-5, the J gene TRBJ1-1; 7 bases align to TRBD1. Germline V gene sequence: CDR1 MNHEY, CDR2 SVGAGI. The CDR3 length is 13 residues. The J segment lost 1 base and the V segment lost 7 bases, leaving 3 bases of the junction unmatched. The CDR3: CASKGTANTEAFF. CDR3 sequence (DNA): TGTGCCAGCAAGGGGACAGCGAACACTGAAGCTTTCTTT.

The CDR3 region is CASSTRTGNNEKLFF. The CDR3 nucleotides are TGTGCCAGCAGCACCCGGACAGGGAATAATGAAAAACTGTTTTTT. The chain recombines TRBV9 with TRBJ1-4, with TRBD1 matching over 8 bases. V lost 4 bases and J lost 4; bases outside the gene matches: 6. The CDR3 covers 15 residues. CDR1 is SGDLS, CDR2 YYNGEE, per germline. Complete variable domain (other parts from reference TRBV9 and TRBJ1-4): DSGVTQTPKHLITATGQRVTLRCSPRSGDLSVYWYQQSLDQGLQFLIQYYNGEERAKGNILERFSAQQFPDLHSELNLSSLELGDSALYFCASSTRTGNNEKLFFGSGTQLSVL.

The chain recombines TRBV3-1 (or the pseudogene TRBV3-2) with TRBJ2-1; 11 bases align to TRBD2. CDR1 is LGHDT and CDR2 is YNNKEL in the germline V gene (reference sequence). V trimming: 3 bases; J trimming: 10 bases; junction bases outside the gene matches: 11. This CDR3 is built from 16 residues. The CDR3 sequence: CASSHRGLAGGKEQFF. The CDR3 DNA reads as TGTGCCAGCAGCCACAGAGGGCTAGCGGGGGGAAAAGAGCAGTTCTTC.

The V call is TRBV5-4, the J call TRBJ2-3; D assignment may be TRBD1 or TRBD2 (7 bases each). Germline loops: CDR1 SGHNT, CDR2 YYREEE (reference sequence). Trimming took off 4 bases at V and 3 bases at J, with 18 bases between the two ends. This CDR3 is built from 16 residues. The DNA of the CDR3 is TGTGCCAGCAGCCCCCAGGGGGGGTCGCGGACAGATACGCAGTATTTT. Translation: CASSPQGGSRTDTQYF.

On this clone itself: In the same sample, other DNA sequences code for this CDR3. The gene calls are TRBV19 and TRBJ2-5, with 8 bases lining up with TRBD2. CDR1 and CDR2 from the germline V gene are LNHDA and SQIVND (reference sequence). The trim removed 3 bases at V and 5 bases at J, leaving 5 bases unmatched. The CDR3 has 14 residues. The DNA of the CDR3 is TGTGCCAGTAGTATCGGACTAGCTGGGGAGACCCAGTACTTC. Protein sequence: CASSIGLAGETQYF.

The chain links TRBV6-5 to TRBJ1-1, with D uncertain. Germline V gene data show CDR1 as MNHEY and CDR2 as SVGAGI. The CDR3 has 14 amino acids. Trimming left V 4 bases short and J 2 bases short, with 11 bases between. Written as DNA, the CDR3 is TGTGCCAGCAGTTCTTTGGGATCTAACACTGAAGCTTTCTTT. Protein: CASSSLGSNTEAFF.

This chain connects TRBV10-1 to TRBJ1-2, with D possibly TRBD1 on 5 matching bases. The CDR3 sequence is 14 residues long. V was clipped by 1 base and J by 4 bases, with 10 bases between them. Germline CDR1 is WNHNN and CDR2 is SYGVQD (reference sequence). CDR3 in amino acids: CASSELQAIYGYTF. As DNA, the CDR3 is TGCGCCAGCAGTGAGTTACAGGCCATCTATGGCTACACCTTC.

This chain links TRBV18 with TRBJ1-1; unclear D gene. V lost 3 bases, J lost 1 base, and 15 bases lay in between. The CDR3 totals 16 residues. The germline V gene encodes CDR1 KGHSH and CDR2 LQKENI. CDR3 nucleotides: TGTGCCAGCTCACCCCAGAGTGCGGGTGGGAACACTGAAGCTTTCTTT. It codes for CASSPQSAGGNTEAFF.

This clone occurred a few times. V gene TRBV7-2 combines with J gene TRBJ1-2, with a tentative D call TRBD1 (6 bases). V was clipped by 0 bases and J by 4 bases, with 12 bases between them. The CDR3 extends over 15 amino acids. Germline assignment: CDR1 SGHTA and CDR2 FQGNSA. CDR3 coding DNA: TGTGCCAGCAGCTTAGCCCTCGGACAGTCCTATGGCTACACCTTC. This gives the protein CASSLALGQSYGYTF.

The chain recombines TRBV2 with TRBJ2-3; 12 bases line up with TRBD2. CDR3 length: 17 residues. V gave up 4 bases and J gave up 4 bases; unmatched junction bases: 9. CDR1 and CDR2 (germline): SNHLY, FYNNEI. CDR3 DNA sequence: TGTGCCAGCAGTGTAAGGGCTAGCGGGGGGGTGGCAGATACGCAGTATTTT. This gives the protein CASSVRASGGVADTQYF.

Only one count was recorded for this clone. V and J are TRBV4-3 and TRBJ2-5; the D is unclear. The germline V and J ends were trimmed by 0 bases and 3 bases, with 14 bases remaining between them. The CDR3 is made up of 16 amino acids. Germline CDR1 is LGHNA and CDR2 is YSLEER. This CDR3 reads CASSQDRGSNKETQYF. The CDR3 nucleotides are TGCGCCAGCAGCCAAGACCGCGGAAGCAACAAAGAGACCCAGTACTTC.

The J gene is TRBJ2-7, the V gene TRBV6-5; maybe TRBD1 (6 bases). The CDR3 extends over 13 amino acids. Germline CDR1 is MNHEY and CDR2 is SVGAGI. Trimming took 7 bases from V and 2 from J, leaving 12 bases between them. CDR3 in amino acids: CASMSGQTYEQYF. In DNA, the CDR3 is TGTGCCAGCATGAGCGGACAGACCTACGAGCAGTACTTC.